What follows describes a single T cell receptor (beta chain). What it binds is not known. This may stem from a read error, because a much larger clone lies one nucleotide away. PCR was performed a second time for roughly 7 to 11 cycles using a sample-barcoded 5' primer and a J-beta primer mix. TCRdb redid the calling of the 5' RACE reads with MiXCR, one entry per CDR3 protein. The data hold 720,000 or so distinct CDR3 sequences, with roughly 41% observed a single time. The entry originates in a study of blood T cells in healthy people across ages. The authors isolated at least 6 million PBMCs per sample. No fewer than 6 micrograms of total RNA were isolated from every sample. Regarding the study as a whole: Leaving the PBMCs unsorted stopped any conclusive comparison of naive versus antigen-experienced cells. With naive T cell percentage, TCR beta diversity showed a strong correlation.

Per germline, CDR1 MNHNY and CDR2 SVGAGI (reference sequence). This CDR3 has 15 residues. Trimming removed 6 bases from V and 0 bases from J; junction bases left unmatched: 6. The receptor's source is a man older than 75 in good health. Sequenced sample: blood. The chain employs TRBV6-6 and TRBJ2-3; TRBD1 matches 7 bases. The CDR3 bases are TGTGCCAGCAGAGGAGACAGGGACAGCACAGATACGCAGTATTTT. Translation gives CASRGDRDSTDTQYF.